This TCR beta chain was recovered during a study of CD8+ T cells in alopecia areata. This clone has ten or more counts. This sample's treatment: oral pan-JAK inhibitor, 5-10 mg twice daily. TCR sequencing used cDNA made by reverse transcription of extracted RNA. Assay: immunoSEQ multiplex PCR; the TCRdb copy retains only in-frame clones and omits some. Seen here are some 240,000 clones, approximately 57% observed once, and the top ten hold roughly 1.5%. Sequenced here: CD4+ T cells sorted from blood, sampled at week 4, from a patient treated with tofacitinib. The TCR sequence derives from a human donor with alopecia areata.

The CDR3 spells CASEVEWKQPQHF. The CDR3 region has the DNA TGTGCCAGCGAGGTGGAGTGGAAACAGCCCCAGCATTTT. The chain uses TRBV6-1 and TRBJ1-5; D is unclear. Per the germline V gene, CDR1 is MNHNS and CDR2 is SASEGT. The CDR3 contains 13 residues. V was cut by 8 bases and J by 7 bases, with 15 bases left in between.